Following are 31 T cell receptor beta chains from one sample sequenced in a study of blood T cell repertoires in COVID-19. Produced via immunoSEQ multiplex PCR; TCRdb's table is partial and in-frame only. The table lists some 260,000 clones, 85% to 90% of them singletons. The sample consisted of peripheral blood. Receptor source: a woman aged 40 to 50 who had recovered from COVID-19.

V gene TRBV19 combines with J gene TRBJ2-5; D is possibly TRBD2 (6 bases). Between the trimmed V and J ends, which lost 4 bases and 4 bases, there was a span of 13 bases. The CDR3 covers 14 residues. CDR1 LNHDA and CDR2 SQIVND come from the germline V gene (reference sequence). The CDR3 is CASSTTVGLETQYF. The CDR3 DNA sequence: TGTGCCAGTAGTACTACCGTGGGACTAGAGACCCAGTACTTC.

The chain has TRBV24-1 and TRBJ2-7, with D perhaps matching TRBD1 (5 bases). From germline, CDR1 is KGHDR and CDR2 SFDVKD. V shed 4 bases and J shed 4 bases, with 13 bases lying between them. The length of the CDR3 is 14 residues. CDR3 in DNA: TGTGCCACCAGTGAGCCCGGACAAAATTACGAGCAGTACTTC. It codes for CATSEPGQNYEQYF.

This clone has just one count. The CDR3 loop reads CASSFGGNSPLHF. CDR3 coding DNA: TGTGCCAGCAGTTTCGGGGGGAATTCACCCCTCCACTTT. The chain couples TRBV14 to TRBJ1-6, with D possibly being TRBD1 (5 bases). Germline V lookup: CDR1 SGHDN, CDR2 FVKESK. V dropped 6 bases and J dropped 7 bases, with 10 bases sitting between them. The CDR3 covers 13 residues.

The CDR3 is CASSQDRGGQPQHF. CDR3 in DNA: TGTGCCAGCAGTCAGGACAGGGGGGGTCAGCCCCAGCATTTT. The chain links TRBV7-2 to TRBJ1-5; 10 bases agree with TRBD1. Germline V gives CDR1 SGHTA, CDR2 FQGNSA. The CDR3 is 14 residues long. V shed 6 bases and J 6 bases; nucleotides not matched to a gene: 5. The full variable domain, in which reference TRBV7-2 and TRBJ1-5 provide the parts outside the CDR3, is GAGVSQSPSNKVTEKGKDVELRCDPISGHTALYWYRQSLGQGLEFLIYFQGNSAPDKSGLPSDRFSAERTGGSVSTLTIQRTQQEDSAVYLCASSQDRGGQPQHFGDGTRLSIL.

This clone has more than one count but fewer than ten. J is TRBJ2-7 and V is TRBV21-1; TRBD1, the table's D call, lacks a check against the DNA. TRBV21-1 is a pseudogene. The CDR3 covers 13 residues. DNA of the CDR3: TGTGCCAGCAGCAAAGACAGCTCCTACGAGCAGTACGTC. It specifies CASSKDSSYEQYV.

This chain connects TRBV5-8 to TRBJ1-3; tentative D call: TRBD1 (6 bases). Looked up from germline, CDR1 is SGHTS and CDR2 is YDEGEE. The V gene lost 3 bases and the J gene lost 9 bases, with 16 bases spanning the gap. CDR3 length: 14 residues. The DNA of the CDR3 is TGTGCCAGCAGCTACCGTGACAGGTGGGGCACCATATATTTT. This gives the protein CASSYRDRWGTIYF.

The chain recombines TRBV18 with TRBJ1-1; possible D gene TRBD1, 5 bases. The CDR3 has 15 amino acids. Germline assignment: CDR1 KGHSH and CDR2 LQKENI. Trimming pared 2 bases from V and 3 bases from J, leaving 13 bases between. CDR3 residues: CASSPRGPLDTEAFF. CDR3 nucleotides: TGTGCCAGCTCACCAAGGGGCCCCCTGGACACTGAAGCTTTCTTT.

A single count supports this clone. The chain is built from TRBV6-1 and TRBJ2-4; 7 bases agree with TRBD2. V lost 1 base to trimming and J lost 6 bases; unmatched junction nucleotides: 0. The CDR3 runs to 13 residues. Germline loops: CDR1 MNHNS, CDR2 SASEGT. The CDR3 loop is CASSEGGGNIQYF. DNA for the CDR3: TGTGCCAGCAGTGAAGGCGGGGGAAACATTCAGTACTTC.

The genes are TRBV2 and TRBJ2-7; 7 bases map to TRBD2. Trimming at V came to 6 bases and at J to 6 bases, leaving 11 bases not matched to a gene. Germline CDR1 and CDR2: SNHLY and FYNNEI. The CDR3 runs to 14 residues. The CDR3 here is CASRGSRRGFEQYV. CDR3 DNA sequence: TGTGCCAGCAGGGGCTCCCGGCGGGGGTTCGAGCAGTACGTC.

A note on this clone: This sample includes further DNA sequences coding for the same CDR3. The chain uses TRBV12-3 or TRBV12-4 and TRBJ1-6; D not certain. CDR3 length: 13 amino acids. V gave up 1 base and J gave up 7 bases, with 5 bases separating them. For the CDR3, the DNA is TGTGCCAGCAGTTTAGGAGGCAATTCACCCCTCCACTTT. Residues: CASSLGGNSPLHF.

This clone was picked up a small number of times. This chain links TRBV3-1 (or the pseudogene TRBV3-2) with TRBJ2-3; 7 bases fit TRBD2. The V gene end was trimmed by 4 bases and the J gene end by 5 bases; junction bases not matched to a gene: 12. The length of the CDR3 is 16 residues. The germline V gene has CDR1 LGHDT and CDR2 YNNKEL (reference sequence). Here the CDR3 DNA reads TGTGCCAGCAGCCCACCCGGCTGGGGCGGGGGAGATACGCAGTATTTT. Encoded protein: CASSPPGWGGGDTQYF.

This chain connects TRBV25-1 to TRBJ1-4; 8 bases align to TRBD1. The V segment lost 2 bases and the J segment 7 bases; nucleotides outside the gene matches: 3. Germline CDR1 is MGHDK and CDR2 is SYGVNS. This CDR3 is 14 amino acids long. This chain's CDR3 is CASSEGTGFEKLFF. The CDR3 DNA follows: TGTGCCAGCAGTGAAGGGACAGGATTTGAAAAACTGTTTTTT.

This sequence joins TRBV10-2 and TRBJ2-2; TRBD2 agrees at 10 bases. V shed 7 bases, J shed 0 bases, and the junction held 2 bases outside the gene matches. In germline, CDR1 is WSHSY, CDR2 SAAADI. This CDR3 has 15 residues. The CDR3 reads CASTLAGANTGELFF. In DNA form, the CDR3 reads TGCGCCAGCACCCTAGCGGGAGCGAACACCGGGGAGCTGTTTTTT.

This clone was recorded only once. The chain has TRBV6-1 and TRBJ2-7, with 7 bases that match TRBD2. Germline V gene lookup returns CDR1 MNHNS and CDR2 SASEGT. The V segment lost 0 bases and the J segment 7 bases; nucleotides outside the gene matches: 9. The CDR3 is made up of 15 amino acids. The CDR3 coding sequence is TGTGCCAGCAGTGAAGCCCCCGGGACGGGGGGAGAGCAGTACGTC. This translates into CASSEAPGTGGEQYV.

The chain uses TRBV10-2 and TRBJ2-1; the D is unclear. CDR3 length: 14 amino acids. V lost 5 bases and J lost 4, with 12 bases in between. CDR1 and CDR2 (germline): WSHSY, SAAADI. In DNA form, the CDR3 reads TGCGCCAGCAGTCTGTTAGAGTATTACAATGAGCAGTTCTTC. Translated, it gives CASSLLEYYNEQFF.

The chain links TRBV6-5 to TRBJ2-4; no firm D call. There are 13 residues in the CDR3. In germline, CDR1 is MNHEY, CDR2 SVGAGI. The V and J ends lost 6 bases and 1 base respectively, with 7 bases between them. The CDR3 protein is CASRPRAKNIQYF. In nucleotides, the CDR3 is TGTGCCAGCAGACCCCGGGCCAAAAACATTCAGTACTTC.

V usage is TRBV5-1 and J usage is TRBJ2-3, with TRBD2 identical over 7 bases. Looked up from germline, CDR1 is SGHRS and CDR2 is YFSETQ. This CDR3 is built from 13 residues. Trimming took 4 bases from V and 4 from J; bases not matched to a gene: 3. CDR3 loop: CASSRLAADTQYF. CDR3 nucleotides: TGCGCCAGCAGCCGACTAGCCGCAGATACGCAGTATTTT.

The genes are TRBV5-8 and TRBJ1-6; 9 nucleotides align to TRBD1. Germline lookup yields CDR1 SGHTS and CDR2 YDEGEE. V shed 4 bases and J 6 bases; nucleotides not matched to a gene: 17. CDR3 length: 19 residues. The CDR3: CASSADRGWILGINSPLHF. Here the CDR3 DNA reads TGTGCCAGCAGCGCCGACAGGGGGTGGATCCTGGGGATTAATTCACCCCTCCACTTT.

The chain combines TRBV18 with TRBJ2-3; 8 bases map to TRBD1. The ends lost 3 bases at V and 5 bases at J; junction bases unmatched: 7. Germline V gene sequence: CDR1 KGHSH, CDR2 LQKENI. The CDR3 has 15 residues. This CDR3 reads CASSPQGATGDTQYF. CDR3 in DNA: TGTGCCAGCTCACCCCAGGGGGCTACCGGAGATACGCAGTATTTT.

V is TRBV11-2 and J is TRBJ2-2; no firm D call. The CDR3 extends over 12 amino acids. Germline lookup yields CDR1 SGHAT and CDR2 FQNNGV. The germline V and J ends were trimmed by 6 bases and 6 bases, with 8 bases remaining between them. The CDR3 bases are TGTGCCAGCAGATACGGTGCCGGGGAGCTGTTTTTT. Its protein is CASRYGAGELFF. The full variable domain, in which reference TRBV11-2 and TRBJ2-2 provide the parts outside the CDR3, is EAGVAQSPRYKIIEKRQSVAFWCNPISGHATLYWYQQILGQGPKLLIQFQNNGVVDDSQLPKDRFSAERLKGVDSTLKIQPAKLEDSAVYLCASRYGAGELFFGEGSRLTVL.

The rearrangement joins TRBV7-9 to TRBJ1-5; no reliable D call. Germline V gene lookup returns CDR1 SEHNR and CDR2 FQNEAQ (reference sequence). V was shortened by 5 bases and J by 0 bases, with 8 bases between the two germline ends. CDR3 length equals 14 residues. The CDR3 region is CASSVRGSNQPQHF. The DNA of the CDR3 is TGTGCCAGCAGCGTTCGGGGTAGCAATCAGCCCCAGCATTTT.

The rearrangement links TRBV2 to TRBJ1-2, with 10 bases matching TRBD1. J lost 8 bases, V lost 4 bases, and 7 bases had no gene match. This CDR3 spans 14 amino acids. The germline V gene has CDR1 SNHLY and CDR2 FYNNEI. CDR3 DNA: TGTGCCAGCAGTGCCGGGACAGGGGCATACGGCTACACCTTC. Residues: CASSAGTGAYGYTF.

The rearrangement links TRBV6-5 to TRBJ1-4, with D maybe TRBD1 (6 bases). Deletions cut 0 bases from V and 1 base from J, with 9 bases between. Germline V gives CDR1 MNHEY, CDR2 SVGAGI. This CDR3 has 16 residues. CDR3 sequence: CASSYSGGGTNEKLFF. CDR3 DNA sequence: TGTGCCAGCAGTTACTCGGGAGGGGGAACTAATGAAAAACTGTTTTTT.

The chain recombines TRBV5-1 with TRBJ2-7, with D possibly matching TRBD2 (5 bases). The CDR3 spans 13 residues. Germline assignment: CDR1 SGHRS and CDR2 YFSETQ. V lost 1 base and J lost 6, with 11 bases in between. The CDR3 sequence: CASSLPGRGEQYF. The CDR3 nucleotides are TGCGCCAGCAGCTTGCCGGGTCGGGGCGAGCAGTACTTC.

The chain links TRBV2 to TRBJ1-1, with 10 positions matching TRBD1. Germline V CDR1 and CDR2: SNHLY, FYNNEI. J lost 3 bases, V lost 6 bases, and 7 bases had no gene match. The CDR3 has 15 residues. CDR3 residues: CASSLPGQGDTEAFF. CDR3 coding DNA: TGTGCCAGCAGCCTCCCTGGACAGGGGGACACTGAAGCTTTCTTT.

A single count supports this clone. The chain carries TRBV7-2 and TRBJ2-7, with TRBD1 as a possible D gene (6 bases). This CDR3 contains 15 residues. V lost 3 bases and J 3 bases, leaving 15 bases between the germline ends. Germline V CDR1 and CDR2: SGHTA, FQGNSA. CDR3 bases: TGTGCCAGCAGCTTGGCCGCCAACAGGGACTACGAGCAGTACTTC. Encoded protein: CASSLAANRDYEQYF.

The V gene is TRBV5-1, the J gene TRBJ2-5; 7 nucleotides align to TRBD2. After removal of 0 bases from V and 1 base from J, the junction contained 6 bases not matched to a gene. This CDR3 spans 16 amino acids. Germline assignment: CDR1 SGHRS and CDR2 YFSETQ. CDR3 bases: TGCGCCAGCAGCTTGGGGACTAGGGGAATCCAAGAGACCCAGTACTTC. It is translated as CASSLGTRGIQETQYF.

The rearrangement uses TRBV15 and TRBJ2-4; D unresolved. Trimming took off 0 bases at V and 8 bases at J, with 14 bases between the two ends. The germline CDR1 and CDR2 sequences are LNHNV and YYDKDF (reference sequence). The CDR3 consists of 15 residues. CDR3 in amino acids: CATSRDSPSADIQYF. Here the CDR3 DNA reads TGTGCCACCAGCAGAGATAGTCCCTCCGCGGACATTCAGTACTTC.

The chain is built from TRBV5-1 and TRBJ2-1, with D tentatively TRBD2 (6 bases). CDR1 SGHRS and CDR2 YFSETQ come from the germline V gene. There are 16 residues in the CDR3. The V end was cut by 4 bases, the J end by 6 bases, with 20 bases between. The CDR3: CASSGGTRFGSNEQFF. The CDR3 nucleotides read TGCGCCAGCAGCGGGGGGACCCGGTTTGGCTCCAATGAGCAGTTCTTC.

This chain links TRBV14 with TRBJ2-7; 10 bases match TRBD2. From germline, CDR1 is SGHDN and CDR2 FVKESK. This CDR3 has 15 amino acids. V was pared by 4 bases and J by 2 bases, with 5 bases of the junction left unmatched. The CDR3 protein is CASSPGLAKAYEQYV. The CDR3, as DNA: TGTGCCAGCAGCCCGGGACTAGCGAAAGCCTACGAGCAGTACGTC.

The genes are TRBV12-3 or TRBV12-4 and TRBJ1-2; D is unclear. V was trimmed by 4 bases and J by 3 bases, leaving 9 bases between them. This CDR3 spans 13 amino acids. The CDR3 protein is CASSSLLYYGYTF. CDR3 nucleotide sequence: TGTGCCAGCAGTTCCCTCCTCTACTATGGCTACACCTTC.